This TCR beta chain originates from a study of blood T cells in healthy people across ages. The use of a sample-barcoded 5' primer and a J-beta primer mix characterized a second PCR of roughly 7 to 12 cycles. Each of the cDNA molecules was tagged by a template-switch adaptor with 12 random nucleotides. From the 5' RACE reads, TCRdb called clonotypes with MiXCR, one entry per CDR3 protein. The sample carries approximately 1.5 million distinct CDR3 sequences, roughly two fifths recorded once. For every donor, a draw yielded 9.5 to 10 milliliters of peripheral blood. Samples each had at least 6 micrograms of total RNA extracted. Note on this clonotype: Its antigen remains unknown.

General observations from the study: While age rose, TCR beta diversity per million T cells dropped in a roughly linear way.

Between the trimmed V and J ends, which lost 3 bases and 3 bases, there was a span of 12 bases. The germline CDR1 and CDR2 sequences are LNHNV and YYDKDF (reference sequence). The CDR3 consists of 14 residues. Sequenced sample: blood. The chain is built from TRBV15 and TRBJ2-7; possibly TRBD1 for D (6 bases). This receptor was taken from a woman aged 18-35 years in good health. CDR3 in DNA: TGTGCCACCAGCAGGTTAACAGGGAGCTACGAGCAGTACTTC. Protein: CATSRLTGSYEQYF.